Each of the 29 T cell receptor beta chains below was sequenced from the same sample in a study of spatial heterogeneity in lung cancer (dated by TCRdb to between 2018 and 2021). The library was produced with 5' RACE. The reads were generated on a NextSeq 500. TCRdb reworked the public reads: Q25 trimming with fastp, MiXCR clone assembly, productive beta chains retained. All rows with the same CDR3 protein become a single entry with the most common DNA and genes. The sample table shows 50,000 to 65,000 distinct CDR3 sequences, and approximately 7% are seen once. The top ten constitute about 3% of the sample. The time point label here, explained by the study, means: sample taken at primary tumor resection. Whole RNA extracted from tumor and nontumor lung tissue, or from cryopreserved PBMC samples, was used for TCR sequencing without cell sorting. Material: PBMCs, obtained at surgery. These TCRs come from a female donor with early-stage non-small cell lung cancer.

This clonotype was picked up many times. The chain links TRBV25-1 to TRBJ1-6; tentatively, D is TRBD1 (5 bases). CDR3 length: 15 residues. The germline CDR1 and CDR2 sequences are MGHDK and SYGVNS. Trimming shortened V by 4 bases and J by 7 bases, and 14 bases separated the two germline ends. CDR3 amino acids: CASSAPGLGNSPLHF. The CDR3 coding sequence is TGTGCCAGCAGTGCGCCAGGGTTGGGGAATTCACCCCTCCACTTT.

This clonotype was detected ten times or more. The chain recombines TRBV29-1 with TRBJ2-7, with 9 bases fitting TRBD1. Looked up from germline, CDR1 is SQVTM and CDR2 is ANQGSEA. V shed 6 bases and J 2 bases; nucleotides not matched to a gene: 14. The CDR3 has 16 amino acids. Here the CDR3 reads CSVDSSGTGYPYEQYF. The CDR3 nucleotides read TGCAGCGTAGACTCCTCCGGGACAGGGTACCCCTACGAGCAGTACTTC.

The CDR3 protein is CASSHRTGANVLTF. CDR3 nucleotides: TGTGCCAGCAGCCATCGCACAGGGGCCAACGTCCTGACTTTC. The rearrangement links TRBV7-2 to TRBJ2-6; D unresolved. V lost 5 bases and J 4 bases, leaving 9 bases between the germline ends. Germline V lookup: CDR1 SGHTA, CDR2 FQGNSA. The CDR3 is made up of 14 amino acids.

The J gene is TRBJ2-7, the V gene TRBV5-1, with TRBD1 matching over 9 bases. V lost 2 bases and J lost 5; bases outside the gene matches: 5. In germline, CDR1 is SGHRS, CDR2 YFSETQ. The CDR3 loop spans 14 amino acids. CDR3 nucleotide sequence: TGCGCCAGCAGCTTTACAGGGGGCGGCGACGAGCAGTACTTC. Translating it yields CASSFTGGGDEQYF.

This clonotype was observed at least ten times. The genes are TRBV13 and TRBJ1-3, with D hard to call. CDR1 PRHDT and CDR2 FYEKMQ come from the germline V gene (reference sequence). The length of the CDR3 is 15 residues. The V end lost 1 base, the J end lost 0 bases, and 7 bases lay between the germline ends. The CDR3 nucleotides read TGTGCCAGCAGCTTAGACTGGTACTCTGGAAACACCATATATTTT. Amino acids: CASSLDWYSGNTIYF.

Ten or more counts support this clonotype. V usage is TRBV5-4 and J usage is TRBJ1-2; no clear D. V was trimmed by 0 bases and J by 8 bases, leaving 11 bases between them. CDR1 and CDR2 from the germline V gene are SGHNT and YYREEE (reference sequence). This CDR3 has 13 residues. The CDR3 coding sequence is TGTGCCAGCAGCTTGGACACCGACGGCGGCTACACCTTC. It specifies CASSLDTDGGYTF.

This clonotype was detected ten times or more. Here the CDR3 reads CASSRGRGAEEKLFF. The DNA of the CDR3 is TGCGCCAGCAGCCGTGGGAGGGGTGCTGAAGAAAAACTGTTTTTT. This chain connects TRBV5-1 to TRBJ1-4; maybe TRBD1 (5 bases). The V gene lost 4 bases and the J gene lost 8 bases, with 18 bases spanning the gap. Germline V gene lookup returns CDR1 SGHRS and CDR2 YFSETQ. The CDR3 consists of 15 residues.

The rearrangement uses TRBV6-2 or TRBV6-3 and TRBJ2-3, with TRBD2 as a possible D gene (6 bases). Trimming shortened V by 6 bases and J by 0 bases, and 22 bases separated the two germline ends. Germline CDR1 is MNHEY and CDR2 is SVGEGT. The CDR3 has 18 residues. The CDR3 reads CASSSGGPYIDSTDTQYF. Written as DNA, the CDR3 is TGTGCCAGCAGCTCCGGAGGGCCGTACATTGATAGCACAGATACGCAGTATTTT.

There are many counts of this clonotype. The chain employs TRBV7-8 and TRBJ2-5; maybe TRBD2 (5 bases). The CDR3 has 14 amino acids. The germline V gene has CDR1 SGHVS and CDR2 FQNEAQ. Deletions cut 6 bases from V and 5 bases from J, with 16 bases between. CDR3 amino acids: CASRGEGSIETQYF. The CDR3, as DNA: TGTGCCAGCAGGGGAGAGGGTAGCATCGAGACCCAGTACTTC. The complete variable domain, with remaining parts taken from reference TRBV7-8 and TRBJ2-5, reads GAGVSQSPRYKVAKRGQDVALRCDPISGHVSLFWYQQALGQGPEFLTYFQNEAQLDKSGLPSDRFFAERPEGSVSTLKIQRTQQEDSAVYLCASRGEGSIETQYFGPGTRLLVL.

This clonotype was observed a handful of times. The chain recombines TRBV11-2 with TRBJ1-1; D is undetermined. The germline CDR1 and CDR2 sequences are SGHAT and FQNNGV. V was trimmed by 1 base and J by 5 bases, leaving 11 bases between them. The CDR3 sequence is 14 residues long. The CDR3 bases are TGTGCCAGCAGCTTAGCGGGGTCTGAAACTGAAGCTTTCTTT. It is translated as CASSLAGSETEAFF. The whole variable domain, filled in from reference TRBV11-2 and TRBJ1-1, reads EAGVAQSPRYKIIEKRQSVAFWCNPISGHATLYWYQQILGQGPKLLIQFQNNGVVDDSQLPKDRFSAERLKGVDSTLKIQPAKLEDSAVYLCASSLAGSETEAFFGQGTRLTVV.

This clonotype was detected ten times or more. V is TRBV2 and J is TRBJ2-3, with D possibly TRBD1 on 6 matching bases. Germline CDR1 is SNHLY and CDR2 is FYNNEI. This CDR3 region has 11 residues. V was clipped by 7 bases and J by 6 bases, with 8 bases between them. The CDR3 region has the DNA TGTGCCAGCATCCAGGGGGATACGCAGTATTTT. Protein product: CASIQGDTQYF. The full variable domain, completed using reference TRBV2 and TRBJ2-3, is EPEVTQTPSHQVTQMGQEVILRCVPISNHLYFYWYRQILGQKVEFLVSFYNNEISEKSEIFDDQFSVERPDGSNFTLKIRSTKLEDSAMYFCASIQGDTQYFGPGTRLTVL.

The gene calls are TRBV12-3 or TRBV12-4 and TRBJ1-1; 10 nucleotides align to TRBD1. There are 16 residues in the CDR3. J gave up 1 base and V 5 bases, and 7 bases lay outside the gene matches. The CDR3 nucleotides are TGTGCCAGCAGTCCTGGGACAGGGGCCGCGAACACTGAAGCTTTCTTT. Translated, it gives CASSPGTGAANTEAFF.

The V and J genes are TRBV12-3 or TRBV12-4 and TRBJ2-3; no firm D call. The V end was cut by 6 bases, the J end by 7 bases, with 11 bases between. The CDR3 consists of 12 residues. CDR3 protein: CASSRGRHTQYF. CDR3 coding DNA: TGTGCCAGCAGCCGTGGGCGCCATACGCAGTATTTT.

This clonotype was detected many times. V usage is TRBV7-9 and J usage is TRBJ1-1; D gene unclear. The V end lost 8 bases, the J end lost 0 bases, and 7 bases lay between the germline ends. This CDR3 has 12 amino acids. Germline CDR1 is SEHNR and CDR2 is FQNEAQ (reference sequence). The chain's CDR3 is CASRSMNTEAFF. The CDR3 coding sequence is TGTGCCAGCCGCTCTATGAACACTGAAGCTTTCTTT.

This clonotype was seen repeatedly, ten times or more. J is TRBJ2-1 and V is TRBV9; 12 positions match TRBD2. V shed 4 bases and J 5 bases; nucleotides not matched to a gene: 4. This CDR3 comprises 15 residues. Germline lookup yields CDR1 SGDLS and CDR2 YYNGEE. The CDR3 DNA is TGTGCCAGCAGCCTAACTAGCGGGGGGCACAATGAGCAGTTCTTC. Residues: CASSLTSGGHNEQFF.

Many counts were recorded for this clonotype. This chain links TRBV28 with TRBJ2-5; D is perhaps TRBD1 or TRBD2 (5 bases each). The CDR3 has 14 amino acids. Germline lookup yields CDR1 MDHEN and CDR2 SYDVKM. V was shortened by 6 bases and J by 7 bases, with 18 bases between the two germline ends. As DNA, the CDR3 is TGTGCCAGCAGAGGGCCGGACGGGGCAGGGACCCAGTACTTC. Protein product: CASRGPDGAGTQYF.

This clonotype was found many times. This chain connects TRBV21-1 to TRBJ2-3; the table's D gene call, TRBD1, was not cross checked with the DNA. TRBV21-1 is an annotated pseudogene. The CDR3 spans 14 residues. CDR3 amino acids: CASRLCGEEDTQYF. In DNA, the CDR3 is TGTGCCAGCAGGCTGTGCGGGGAAGAAGATACGCAGTATTTT.

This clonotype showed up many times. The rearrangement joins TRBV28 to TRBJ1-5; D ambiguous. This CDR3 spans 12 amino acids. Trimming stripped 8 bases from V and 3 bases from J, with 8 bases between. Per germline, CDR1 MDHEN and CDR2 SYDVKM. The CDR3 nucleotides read TGTGCCAGCCGGCTCTCCAATCAGCCCCAGCATTTT. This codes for CASRLSNQPQHF.

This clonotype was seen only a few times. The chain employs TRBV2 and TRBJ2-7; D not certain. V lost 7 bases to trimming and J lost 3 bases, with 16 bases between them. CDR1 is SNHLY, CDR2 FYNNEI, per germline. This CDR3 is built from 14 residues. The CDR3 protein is CASTRDMINYEQYF. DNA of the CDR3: TGTGCCAGCACGAGAGACATGATAAACTACGAGCAGTACTTC.

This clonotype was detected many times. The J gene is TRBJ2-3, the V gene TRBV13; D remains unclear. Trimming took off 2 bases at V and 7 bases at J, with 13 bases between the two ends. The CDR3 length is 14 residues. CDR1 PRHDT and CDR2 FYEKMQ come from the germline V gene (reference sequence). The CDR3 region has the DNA TGTGCCAGCAGCTTATGGGCAGCCAAGAATACGCAGTATTTT. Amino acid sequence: CASSLWAAKNTQYF.

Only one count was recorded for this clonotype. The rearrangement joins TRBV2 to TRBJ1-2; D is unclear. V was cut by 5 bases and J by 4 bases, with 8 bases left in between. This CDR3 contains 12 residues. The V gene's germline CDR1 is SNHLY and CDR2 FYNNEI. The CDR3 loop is CASSRQAYGYTF. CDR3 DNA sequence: TGTGCCAGCAGTCGGCAGGCCTATGGCTACACCTTC. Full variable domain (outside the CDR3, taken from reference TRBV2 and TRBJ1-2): EPEVTQTPSHQVTQMGQEVILRCVPISNHLYFYWYRQILGQKVEFLVSFYNNEISEKSEIFDDQFSVERPDGSNFTLKIRSTKLEDSAMYFCASSRQAYGYTFGSGTRLTVV.

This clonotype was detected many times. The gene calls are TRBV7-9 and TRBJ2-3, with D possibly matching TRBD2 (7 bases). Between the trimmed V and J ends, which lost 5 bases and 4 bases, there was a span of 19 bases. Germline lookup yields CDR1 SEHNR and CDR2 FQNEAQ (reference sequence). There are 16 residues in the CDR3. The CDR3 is CASSAVGGPVSDTQYF. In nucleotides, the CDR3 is TGTGCCAGCAGCGCGGTGGGGGGGCCTGTGTCAGATACGCAGTATTTT.

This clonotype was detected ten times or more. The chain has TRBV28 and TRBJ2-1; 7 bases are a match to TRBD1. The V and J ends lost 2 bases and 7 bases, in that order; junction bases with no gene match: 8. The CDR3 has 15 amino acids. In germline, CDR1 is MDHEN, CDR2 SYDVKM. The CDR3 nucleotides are TGTGCCAGCAGTTTACTCCGACAGGGCGGGAATGAGCAGTTCTTC. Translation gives CASSLLRQGGNEQFF. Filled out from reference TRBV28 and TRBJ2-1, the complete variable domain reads DVKVTQSSRYLVKRTGEKVFLECVQDMDHENMFWYRQDPGLGLRLIYFSYDVKMKEKGDIPEGYSVSREKKERFSLILESASTNQTSMYLCASSLLRQGGNEQFFGPGTRLTVL.

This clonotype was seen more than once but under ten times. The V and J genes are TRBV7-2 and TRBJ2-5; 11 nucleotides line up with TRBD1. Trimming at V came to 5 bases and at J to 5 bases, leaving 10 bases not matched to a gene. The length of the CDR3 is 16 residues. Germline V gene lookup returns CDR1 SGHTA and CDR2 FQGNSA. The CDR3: CASSPAPGQGEETQYF. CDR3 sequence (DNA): TGTGCCAGCAGCCCGGCTCCGGGACAGGGGGAGGAGACCCAGTACTTC.

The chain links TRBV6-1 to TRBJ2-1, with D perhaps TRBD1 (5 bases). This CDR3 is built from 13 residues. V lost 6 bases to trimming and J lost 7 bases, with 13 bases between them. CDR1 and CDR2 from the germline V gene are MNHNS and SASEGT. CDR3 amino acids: CASSPGLNNEQFF. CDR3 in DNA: TGTGCCAGCAGCCCAGGGTTGAATAATGAGCAGTTCTTC.

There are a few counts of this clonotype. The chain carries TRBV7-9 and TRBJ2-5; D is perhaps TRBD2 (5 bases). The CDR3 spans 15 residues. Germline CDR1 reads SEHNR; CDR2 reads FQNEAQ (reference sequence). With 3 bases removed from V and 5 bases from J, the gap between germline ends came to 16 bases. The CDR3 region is CASSFGSTPGETQYF. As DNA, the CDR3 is TGTGCCAGCAGCTTTGGCTCGACACCGGGGGAGACCCAGTACTTC.

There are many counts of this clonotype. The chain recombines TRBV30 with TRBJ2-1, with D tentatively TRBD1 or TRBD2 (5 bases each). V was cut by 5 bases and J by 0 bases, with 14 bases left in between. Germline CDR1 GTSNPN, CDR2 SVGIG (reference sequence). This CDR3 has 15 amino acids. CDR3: CAWASGTDSYNEQFF. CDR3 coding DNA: TGTGCCTGGGCATCCGGGACCGACTCCTACAATGAGCAGTTCTTC.

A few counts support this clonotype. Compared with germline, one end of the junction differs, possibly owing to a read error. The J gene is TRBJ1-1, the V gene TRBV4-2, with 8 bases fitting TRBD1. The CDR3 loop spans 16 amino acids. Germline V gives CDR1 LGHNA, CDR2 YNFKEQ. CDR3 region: CASSQDGQGVKTEAFF. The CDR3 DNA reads TGTGCCAGCAGCCAGGACGGACAGGGAGTGAAAACTGAAGCTTTCTTT.

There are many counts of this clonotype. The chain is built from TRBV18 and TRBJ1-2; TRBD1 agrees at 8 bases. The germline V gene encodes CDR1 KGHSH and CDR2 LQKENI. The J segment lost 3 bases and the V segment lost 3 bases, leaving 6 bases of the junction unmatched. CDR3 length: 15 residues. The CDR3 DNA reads TGTGCCAGCTCACCCCAGACAGGGGCAGACTATGGCTACACCTTC. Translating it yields CASSPQTGADYGYTF.